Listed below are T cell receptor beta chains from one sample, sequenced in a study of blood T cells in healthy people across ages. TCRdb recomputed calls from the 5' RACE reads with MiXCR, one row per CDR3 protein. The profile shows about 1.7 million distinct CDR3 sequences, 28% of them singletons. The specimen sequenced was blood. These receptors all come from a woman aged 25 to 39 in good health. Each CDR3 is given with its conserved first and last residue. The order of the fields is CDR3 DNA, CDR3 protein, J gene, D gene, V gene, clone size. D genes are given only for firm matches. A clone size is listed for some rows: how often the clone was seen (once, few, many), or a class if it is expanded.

DNA: NA
CDR3: CSTSGDTQYF
J: TRBJ2-3
D: NA
V: TRBV20-1
size: NA

DNA: TGTGCTAGTGGTTTGAGGGGACTTGAAGCTTTCTTT
CDR3: CASGLRGLEAFF
J: TRBJ1-1
D: NA
V: TRBV12-5
size: few

DNA: TGCAGCGGACAGAATTTCAAAGAGCAGTTCTTC
CDR3: CSGQNFKEQFF
J: TRBJ2-1
D: NA
V: TRBV20-1
size: NA

DNA: TGTGCCGCGGCCCGAGCGGGGGGTAGCACAGATGCGCAGTATTTT
CDR3: CAAARAGGSTDAQYF
J: TRBJ2-3
D: TRBD2
V: TRBV28
size: NA

DNA: TGTGCCAGCAGTTACTCGAACGTGGCCATCACAGATACGCAGTATTTT
CDR3: CASSYSNVAITDTQYF
J: TRBJ2-3
D: NA
V: TRBV6-6
size: NA

DNA: TGCAGCGTTGATATGGGGGCTGAAGCTTTCTTT
CDR3: CSVDMGAEAFF
J: TRBJ1-1
D: NA
V: TRBV29-1
size: NA

DNA: TGTGCCAGCAGTTATGGACAGATTAACACCGGGGAGCTGTTTTTT
CDR3: CASSYGQINTGELFF
J: TRBJ2-2
D: NA
V: TRBV6-2/TRBV6-3
size: NA

DNA: TGTGCCAGCAGCCTACGGGACCTTCGTAGGGAGCGGTTCTTC
CDR3: CASSLRDLRRERFF
J: TRBJ2-1
D: NA
V: TRBV6-1
size: NA

DNA: TGTGCCAGCAGTGAAACCCCGACAGGGTCCCCGAGCACTGAAGCTTTCTTT
CDR3: CASSETPTGSPSTEAFF
J: TRBJ1-1
D: TRBD1
V: TRBV2
size: NA

DNA: TGCAGTGCTCGCGGGCAGACGGAGACCCAGTACTTC
CDR3: CSARGQTETQYF
J: TRBJ2-5
D: NA
V: TRBV20-1
size: NA

DNA: TGTGCCAGCAGGTTCGCGGGAGTGGTCCATGAGCAGTTCTTC
CDR3: CASRFAGVVHEQFF
J: TRBJ2-1
D: TRBD2
V: TRBV12-3/TRBV12-4
size: NA

DNA: TGTGCCAGCAGCTACCGACAGGGGGGTTACAATGAGCAGTTCTTC
CDR3: CASSYRQGGYNEQFF
J: TRBJ2-1
D: TRBD1
V: TRBV7-3
size: NA

DNA: TGTGCCAGCAGCCGGACGGCTTTGTACAATGAGCAGTGCTTC
CDR3: CASSRTALYNEQCF
J: TRBJ2-1
D: NA
V: TRBV7-9
size: NA

DNA: TGCAGCGTGGTACGACGGGGGAACACTGAAGCTTTCTTT
CDR3: CSVVRRGNTEAFF
J: TRBJ1-1
D: NA
V: TRBV29-1
size: few

DNA: TGTGCCAGCAGTGAAGGGCTAGCGGTAAGCTCCTACGAGCAGTACTTC
CDR3: CASSEGLAVSSYEQYF
J: TRBJ2-7
D: TRBD2
V: TRBV2
size: many

DNA: TGCGCCAGTAGCCCGGACAATACCTACGAGCAGTACTTC
CDR3: CASSPDNTYEQYF
J: TRBJ2-7
D: NA
V: TRBV5-1
size: few

DNA: TGTGCCAGCAGCTTAGGTCTGGGCGAGCAGTACTTC
CDR3: CASSLGLGEQYF
J: TRBJ2-7
D: NA
V: TRBV7-9
size: many

DNA: TGTGCCAGCAGCTACGGCAGGGGGATCACTGAAGCTTTCTTT
CDR3: CASSYGRGITEAFF
J: TRBJ1-1
D: TRBD1
V: TRBV3-1
size: NA

DNA: TGTGCCAGCAGCCTCGTCCCCTTAGACCCGGCTTTCTTT
CDR3: CASSLVPLDPAFF
J: TRBJ1-1
D: NA
V: TRBV7-2
size: NA

DNA: TGTGCCAGCAAGGAGGGGGCGAGTAATTCACCCCTCCACTTT
CDR3: CASKEGASNSPLHF
J: TRBJ1-6
D: TRBD1
V: TRBV2
size: few

DNA: TGTGCCAGCAGTCCGCACGGTCGTGATACGCAGTATTTT
CDR3: CASSPHGRDTQYF
J: TRBJ2-3
D: NA
V: TRBV28
size: few

DNA: TGTGCCAGCAGCTTCCGGGGGCCTGATTCGGAGACCCAGTTCTTC
CDR3: CASSFRGPDSETQFF
J: TRBJ2-1
D: NA
V: TRBV5-6
size: NA

DNA: TGCAGTGCGCCTGAGGGACTCCAGTACACAGATACGCAGTATTTT
CDR3: CSAPEGLQYTDTQYF
J: TRBJ2-3
D: NA
V: TRBV20-1
size: NA

DNA: TGTGCCAGCCGTGAATTCGGACTAGCGGGCGTAGAGCAGTACTTC
CDR3: CASREFGLAGVEQYF
J: TRBJ2-5
D: TRBD2
V: TRBV28
size: NA

DNA: TGCGCCCCCCGGACTAGCGGGGCCGATACGCAGTATTTT
CDR3: CAPRTSGADTQYF
J: TRBJ2-3
D: TRBD2
V: TRBV10-1
size: few

DNA: TGCAGTGCTAGGCGACAAGAGACCCAGTACTTC
CDR3: CSARRQETQYF
J: TRBJ2-5
D: NA
V: TRBV20-1
size: many

DNA: TGTGCCAGCAGCTTGGCCGCGGCGCGGGGACAAGAGACCCAGTACTTC
CDR3: CASSLAAARGQETQYF
J: TRBJ2-5
D: NA
V: TRBV5-5
size: many

DNA: TGCAGCGTTGATTGGGGGAACACTGAAGCTTTCTTT
CDR3: CSVDWGNTEAFF
J: TRBJ1-1
D: NA
V: TRBV29-1
size: few

DNA: TGTGCCAGCAACTCCGATGGGCGGGAGCAGTTCTTC
CDR3: CASNSDGREQFF
J: TRBJ2-1
D: NA
V: TRBV27
size: few

DNA: TGTGCCAGCAGCCGACGGAACGCGAGAACTTCTGGGGCCAACGTCCTGACTTTC
CDR3: CASSRRNARTSGANVLTF
J: TRBJ2-6
D: NA
V: TRBV6-1
size: NA

DNA: TGTGCCAGCAGCCCTAGCGCAGGGGAAGGAGGCTACACCTTC
CDR3: CASSPSAGEGGYTF
J: TRBJ1-2
D: NA
V: TRBV3-1
size: many

DNA: TGCAGTACCAACCGGGGGCTAGCGCGAGAGACCCAGTACTTC
CDR3: CSTNRGLARETQYF
J: TRBJ2-5
D: NA
V: TRBV20-1
size: NA

DNA: TGCAGTGCGATTCTAGCGGGAAGCACAGATACGCAGTATTTT
CDR3: CSAILAGSTDTQYF
J: TRBJ2-3
D: TRBD2
V: TRBV20-1
size: once

DNA: TGTGCCAGCAGCCCGGGGCTTAGCGGGGAAATATACAATGAGCAGTTCTTC
CDR3: CASSPGLSGEIYNEQFF
J: TRBJ2-1
D: TRBD2
V: TRBV27
size: few

DNA: TGTGCCAGCAGCCCAGAGCGGGGGGCCTACGAGCAGTACTTC
CDR3: CASSPERGAYEQYF
J: TRBJ2-7
D: TRBD2
V: TRBV7-2
size: many

DNA: TGTGCCTGGAGTGTAGGACAGGGAAGGCTCGAGACCCAGTACTTC
CDR3: CAWSVGQGRLETQYF
J: TRBJ2-5
D: TRBD1
V: TRBV30
size: NA

DNA: TGTGCCAGCAGCCGACATATCCAAGAGACCCAGTACTTC
CDR3: CASSRHIQETQYF
J: TRBJ2-5
D: NA
V: TRBV14
size: NA

DNA: TGCAGTGCCCCCGGGGATAGGGACTATGGCCACACCTTC
CDR3: CSAPGDRDYGHTF
J: TRBJ1-2
D: NA
V: TRBV20-1
size: NA

DNA: TGTGCCAGCAGACAGAGCGGGGGGTCCTACGAGCAGTACTTC
CDR3: CASRQSGGSYEQYF
J: TRBJ2-7
D: TRBD2
V: TRBV12-3/TRBV12-4
size: NA

DNA: TGCAGCGTTGGGACAGGGGTTATCTACGAGCAGTACTTC
CDR3: CSVGTGVIYEQYF
J: TRBJ2-7
D: TRBD1
V: TRBV29-1
size: many

DNA: TGCAGCGTCCACCCGGGCAACTATGGCTACACCTTC
CDR3: CSVHPGNYGYTF
J: TRBJ1-2
D: NA
V: TRBV29-1
size: many